This T cell receptor beta chain was captured in a study of OX40 agonist ivuxolimab in advanced cancers. Study-level background: Prior checkpoint blockade (anti-PD-1, anti-PD-L1 or anti-CTLA-4) was permitted; 40% had it.

The CDR3 spans 14 residues. The germline CDR1 and CDR2 sequences are MDHEN and SYDVKM. V lost 2 bases and J lost 5; bases outside the gene matches: 4. Repertoires were generated with immunoSEQ multiplex PCR, while TCRdb's copy carries only in-frame clones and drops some. The repertoire consists of around 69,000 clones, with approximately 86% occurring once and the leading ten covering around 2.5%. The chain links TRBV28 to TRBJ2-5; 8 nucleotides line up with TRBD2. The source of this sequence is an adult with an advanced solid tumor such as melanoma, head and neck, liver or kidney cancer. The sequences come from CD4+ or CD8+ T cells sorted from blood, collected in a trial of the OX40 agonist ivuxolimab. The CDR3 bases are TGTGCCAGCAGTTTAGCGGGGGGTGGGGAGACCCAGTACTTC. This translates into CASSLAGGGETQYF.